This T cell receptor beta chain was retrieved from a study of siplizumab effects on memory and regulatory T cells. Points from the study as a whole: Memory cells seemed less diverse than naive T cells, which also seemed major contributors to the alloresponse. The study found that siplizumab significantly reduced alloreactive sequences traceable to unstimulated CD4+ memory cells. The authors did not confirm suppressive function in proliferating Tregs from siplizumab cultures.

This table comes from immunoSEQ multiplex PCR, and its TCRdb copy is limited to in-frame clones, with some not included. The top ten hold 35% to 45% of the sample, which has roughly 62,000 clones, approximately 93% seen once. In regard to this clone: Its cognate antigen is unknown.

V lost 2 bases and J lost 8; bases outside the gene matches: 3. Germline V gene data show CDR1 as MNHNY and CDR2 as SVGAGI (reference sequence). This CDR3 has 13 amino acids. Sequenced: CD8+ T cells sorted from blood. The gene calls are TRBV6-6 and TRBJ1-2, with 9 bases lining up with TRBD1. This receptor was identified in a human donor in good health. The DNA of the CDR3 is TGTGCCAGCAGTTACGGGGACAGGGACGGCTACACCTTC. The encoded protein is CASSYGDRDGYTF.